A single sample is the source of the 22 T cell receptor beta chains below, sequenced in a study of cytomegalovirus exposure and HLA in healthy donors. Amplification used 60 Vbeta primers and 13 Jbeta primers. TCRdb's copy holds only in-frame clones and misses some; the assay was immunoSEQ multiplex PCR. The profile covers 140,000 or so clones, with 70% to 85% appearing a single time and over 1.5% taken by the ten largest. Specimen: PBMCs. The receptors shown here come from a man aged 40-50 years in good health and CMV-seronegative.

This clone was found a few times. The chain links TRBV27 to TRBJ2-7; 10 bases map to TRBD1. V shed 6 bases and J 3 bases; nucleotides not matched to a gene: 11. This CDR3 comprises 16 residues. In germline, CDR1 is MNHEY, CDR2 SMNVEV (reference sequence). Written as DNA, the CDR3 is TGTGCCAGCAGCCTGAGGGTCGGGACAGGGGACTACGAGCAGTACTTC. It codes for CASSLRVGTGDYEQYF.

The gene calls are TRBV2 and TRBJ2-7; 9 bases are a match to TRBD1. V lost 6 bases and J lost 3; bases outside the gene matches: 6. Germline CDR1 and CDR2: SNHLY and FYNNEI. CDR3 length equals 14 residues. In DNA form, the CDR3 reads TGTGCCAGCAGAGAGACAGGGGGAGTCTACGAGCAGTACTTC. The encoded protein is CASRETGGVYEQYF.

This clone was detected a few times. This same CDR3 is encoded by further DNA sequences in the sample. The chain has TRBV27 and TRBJ2-2; the match to TRBD1 covers 8 bases. From germline, CDR1 is MNHEY and CDR2 SMNVEV (reference sequence). CDR3 length: 15 residues. V trimming: 8 bases; J trimming: 1 base; junction bases outside the gene matches: 6. The CDR3 DNA reads TGTGCCAGCCGGACCGGGACAGGGAACACCGGGGAGCTGTTTTTT. The encoded protein is CASRTGTGNTGELFF.

The genes are TRBV25-1 and TRBJ1-6; the D is unclear. The germline CDR1 and CDR2 sequences are MGHDK and SYGVNS. The CDR3 covers 14 residues. Trimming cost V 5 bases and J 9 bases, with 14 bases left between them. As DNA, the CDR3 is TGTGCCAGCAGTTTGCCCGGTCGGGGTTCACCCCTCCACTTT. Residues: CASSLPGRGSPLHF.

About this clone: Other nucleotide sequences from this sample produce the same CDR3. The V call is TRBV28, the J call TRBJ1-2; D gene uncertain. Germline V gene data show CDR1 as MDHEN and CDR2 as SYDVKM. The V and J ends lost 2 bases and 2 bases respectively, with 6 bases between them. The CDR3 loop spans 13 amino acids. The CDR3 sequence is CASSLELNYGYTF. The CDR3 DNA sequence: TGTGCCAGCAGTTTAGAGTTGAACTATGGCTACACCTTC.

The chain employs TRBV11-3 and TRBJ1-5; D may be TRBD1 (6 bases). This CDR3 contains 18 residues. The germline V gene has CDR1 SGHNT and CDR2 YENEEA. The germline V and J ends were trimmed by 0 bases and 0 bases, with 15 bases remaining between them. For the CDR3, the DNA is TGTGCCAGCAGCTTAGATATGGACAGAAACCTTAGCAATCAGCCCCAGCATTTT. As protein: CASSLDMDRNLSNQPQHF.

CDR3 loop: CSVESGYEQFF. The DNA for the CDR3 is TGCAGCGTTGAATCGGGTTATGAGCAGTTCTTC. This chain joins TRBV29-1 and TRBJ2-1; D gene uncertain. This CDR3 has 11 residues. Germline V CDR1 and CDR2: SQVTM, ANQGSEA. Trimming stripped 2 bases from V and 8 bases from J, with 7 bases between.

The chain uses TRBV19 and TRBJ1-5; D uncertain. The V gene's germline CDR1 is LNHDA and CDR2 SQIVND (reference sequence). CDR3 length: 12 residues. V lost 9 bases to trimming and J lost 4 bases, with 10 bases between them. Here the CDR3 DNA reads TGTGCCAGCGGAGGTAGGAATCAGCCCCAGCATTTT. It is translated as CASGGRNQPQHF. Complete variable domain (other parts from reference TRBV19 and TRBJ1-5): DGGITQSPKYLFRKEGQNVTLSCEQNLNHDAMYWYRQDPGQGLRLIYYSQIVNDFQKGDIAEGYSVSREKKESFPLTVTSAQKNPTAFYLCASGGRNQPQHFGDGTRLSIL.

The genes are TRBV5-1 and TRBJ2-7, with TRBD1 identical over 7 bases. CDR1 and CDR2 from the germline V gene are SGHRS and YFSETQ. The CDR3 spans 13 residues. The V segment lost 4 bases and the J segment 2 bases; nucleotides outside the gene matches: 3. Written as DNA, the CDR3 is TGCGCCAGCAGCGAGGGACAGACCTACGAGCAGTACTTC. Translating it yields CASSEGQTYEQYF.

The chain uses TRBV5-1 and TRBJ1-4; TRBD1 agrees at 8 bases. There are 16 residues in the CDR3. After removal of 4 bases from V and 3 bases from J, the junction contained 8 bases not matched to a gene. The germline V gene encodes CDR1 SGHRS and CDR2 YFSETQ. The CDR3: CASSPDRVVANEKLFF. In nucleotides, the CDR3 is TGCGCCAGCAGCCCGGACAGGGTGGTTGCTAATGAAAAACTGTTTTTT.

The chain recombines TRBV7-3 with TRBJ2-1, with D perhaps matching TRBD2 (7 bases). Germline CDR1 is SGHTA and CDR2 is FQGTGA. V lost 5 bases to trimming and J lost 6 bases, with 17 bases between them. The CDR3 covers 15 residues. CDR3 region: CASSREGGGSNEQFF. The CDR3 DNA reads as TGTGCCAGCAGCAGGGAGGGGGGGGGCTCCAATGAGCAGTTCTTC.

This rearrangement joins TRBV11-3 to TRBJ2-2; maybe TRBD1 (5 bases). Per the germline V gene, CDR1 is SGHNT and CDR2 is YENEEA. Trimming removed 8 bases at V and 5 bases at J, with 15 bases between. This CDR3 has 14 amino acids. The CDR3 DNA reads as TGTGCCAGCCGTGGGCAGGGTGATACCGGGGAGCTGTTTTTT. Protein: CASRGQGDTGELFF.

The rearrangement uses TRBV27 and TRBJ2-7; D remains ambiguous. This CDR3 spans 13 amino acids. Per germline, CDR1 MNHEY and CDR2 SMNVEV (reference sequence). V lost 2 bases and J lost 3, with 8 bases in between. DNA for the CDR3: TGTGCCAGCAGTTTAGAATACGGCTACGAGCAGTACTTC. Encoded protein: CASSLEYGYEQYF.

In DNA form, the CDR3 reads TGTGCCAGCAGCTCGGAGGGAGCGGGGGGGCAAGAGACCCAGTACTTC. It is translated as CASSSEGAGGQETQYF. V is TRBV5-6 and J is TRBJ2-5; TRBD2 agrees at 10 bases. V trimming: 3 bases; J trimming: 2 bases; junction bases outside the gene matches: 7. CDR1 and CDR2 (germline): SGHDT, YYEEEE. The CDR3 spans 16 residues. Full variable domain (missing parts from reference TRBV5-6 and TRBJ2-5): DAGVTQSPTHLIKTRGQQVTLRCSPKSGHDTVSWYQQALGQGPQFIFQYYEEEERQRGNFPDRFSGHQFPNYSSELNVNALLLGDSALYLCASSSEGAGGQETQYFGPGTRLLVL.

There are a few counts of this clone. CDR3 protein: CASSQEGLAGGYNEQFF. CDR3 nucleotides: TGTGCCAGCAGCCAAGAAGGGCTAGCGGGAGGCTACAATGAGCAGTTCTTC. The genes are TRBV4-2 and TRBJ2-1; 11 bases are shared with TRBD2. This CDR3 is 17 amino acids long. In germline, CDR1 is LGHNA, CDR2 YNFKEQ. Trimming took 0 bases from V and 3 from J; bases not matched to a gene: 4.

The chain uses TRBV7-9 and TRBJ2-2, with a possible D match to TRBD2 (6 bases). This CDR3 comprises 15 residues. V was trimmed by 4 bases and J by 3 bases, leaving 12 bases between them. The germline CDR1 and CDR2 sequences are SEHNR and FQNEAQ (reference sequence). The CDR3 spells CASSSEGTDTGELFF. As DNA, the CDR3 is TGTGCCAGCAGCTCCGAGGGGACTGACACCGGGGAGCTGTTTTTT.

The V and J genes are TRBV28 and TRBJ2-3; maybe TRBD1 (6 bases). Trimming cost V 4 bases and J 5 bases, with 10 bases left between them. Germline V gene sequence: CDR1 MDHEN, CDR2 SYDVKM. CDR3 size: 13 residues. The CDR3 is CASSSTGKDTQYF. CDR3 in DNA: TGTGCCAGCAGTTCCACAGGGAAAGATACGCAGTATTTT.

The chain carries TRBV27 and TRBJ2-1; 8 bases line up with TRBD2. The CDR3 consists of 15 residues. Germline V CDR1 and CDR2: MNHEY, SMNVEV (reference sequence). The V segment lost 6 bases and the J segment 4 bases; nucleotides outside the gene matches: 8. Here the CDR3 DNA reads TGTGCCAGCAGCCATAGCGGGACTGTTTACAATGAGCAGTTCTTC. Encoded protein: CASSHSGTVYNEQFF.

J is TRBJ1-6 and V is TRBV27, with D possibly being TRBD1 (5 bases). The CDR3 consists of 14 residues. Germline V gene lookup returns CDR1 MNHEY and CDR2 SMNVEV (reference sequence). V lost 3 bases and J lost 7, with 10 bases in between. The CDR3 DNA reads as TGTGCCAGCAGTTTGGGGGGATTCAATTCACCCCTCCACTTT. Protein product: CASSLGGFNSPLHF.

The chain combines TRBV14 with TRBJ1-1, with TRBD1 matching 8 bases. Germline V gene data show CDR1 as SGHDN and CDR2 as FVKESK. V lost 3 bases, J lost 2 bases, and 8 bases stayed unmatched. CDR3 length equals 16 residues. Written as DNA, the CDR3 is TGTGCCAGCAGCCACCCCTTAGACAGGGGAAACACTGAAGCTTTCTTT. Its translation is CASSHPLDRGNTEAFF.

J is TRBJ1-2 and V is TRBV5-4; TRBD1 matches 10 bases. The germline V gene encodes CDR1 SGHNT and CDR2 YYREEE (reference sequence). This CDR3 is 16 amino acids long. V dropped 1 base and J dropped 8; count of bases not matched to a gene: 11. The CDR3 here is CASSLPLGGQGIGYTF. DNA for the CDR3: TGTGCCAGCAGCTTGCCCCTGGGGGGACAGGGGATAGGCTACACCTTC.

The V gene is TRBV7-9, the J gene TRBJ2-7; a weak D match, TRBD2 (5 bases). Per germline, CDR1 SEHNR and CDR2 FQNEAQ (reference sequence). The CDR3 totals 12 residues. V was trimmed by 3 bases and J by 7 bases, leaving 10 bases between them. CDR3 region: CASSFSGTEQYF. CDR3 DNA: TGTGCCAGCAGCTTTTCGGGAACGGAGCAGTACTTC.